The rows below give T cell receptor beta chains drawn from one sample of a study of blood T cell repertoires in COVID-19. Sequencing used immunoSEQ multiplex PCR; TCRdb keeps in-frame clones, though not all of them. The sample shows around 220,000 clones, around 80% of them seen only once. Sequencing input: PBMCs or T cells enriched from blood (not recorded which). Every receptor here comes from a woman aged 40 to 50 with acute COVID-19. Each CDR3 is given with its conserved first and last residue. The D gene is left open where the match is weak. Some rows mark clone size as missing; the rest say once, few, many or name a class of expanded clone.

>TRBV5-1|TRBJ1-1|-|TRBD1
CASRPSGQGNTEAFF
TGCGCCAGCAGACCCTCGGGACAGGGGAACACTGAAGCTTTCTTT
>TRBV2|TRBJ1-4|-|TRBD1
CASRLTGSNEKLFF
TGTGCCAGCAGGCTGACAGGGTCTAATGAAAAACTGTTTTTT
>TRBV10-3|TRBJ2-1|-|-
CAISEGQGQVDEQFF
TGTGCCATCAGTGAGGGTCAGGGGCAAGTGGATGAGCAGTTCTTC
>TRBV7-3|TRBJ2-3|-|TRBD2
CASSLSRPGRGDTQYF
TGTGCCAGCAGCTTAAGTAGGCCGGGGAGGGGAGATACGCAGTATTTT
>TRBV10-3|TRBJ1-4|-|TRBD1
CAISEPVRGQANEKLFF
TGTGCCATCAGTGAGCCCGTCAGGGGGCAGGCTAATGAAAAACTGTTTTTT
>TRBV7-9|TRBJ1-3|-|-
CASSLRTGGNTIYF
TGTGCCAGCAGCCTGAGGACTGGTGGAAACACCATATATTTT
>TRBV7-7|TRBJ2-7|-|TRBD1
CASSPRTGSALIEQYF
TGTGCTAGCAGCCCCAGGACAGGGAGCGCCCTTATCGAGCAGTACTTC
>TRBV10-3|TRBJ2-1|-|TRBD2
CAISESGSGGAGDNEQFF
TGTGCCATCAGTGAGTCTGGTAGCGGGGGGGCCGGGGATAATGAGCAGTTCTTC
>TRBV10-3|TRBJ1-5|few|TRBD1
CAISESGTGYQPQHF
TGTGCCATCAGTGAGTCCGGGACAGGGTATCAGCCCCAGCATTTT
>TRBV5-1|TRBJ1-1|once|-
CASASTGFTEAFF
TGCGCCAGCGCTAGCACAGGGTTCACTGAAGCTTTCTTT
>TRBV15|TRBJ1-3|-|-
CATSRVLGLSSGNTIYF
TGTGCCACCAGCAGAGTTCTAGGACTGAGCTCTGGAAACACCATATATTTT
>TRBV9|TRBJ1-6|-|TRBD1
CASSVWDRDSPLHF
TGTGCCAGCAGCGTTTGGGACAGGGATTCACCCCTCCACTTT
>TRBV24-1|TRBJ1-4|-|-
CATSDSRDTNNEKLFF
TGTGCCACCAGTGATTCCCGGGACACCAATAATGAAAAACTGTTTTTT
>TRBV9|TRBJ1-6|few|TRBD1
CASSTGGDSPLHF
TGTGCCAGCAGCACAGGGGGCGATTCACCCCTCCACTTT
>TRBV25-1|TRBJ1-6|few|TRBD1
CASILPGQKNSPLHF
TGTGCCAGCATTCTACCGGGACAGAAAAATTCACCCCTCCACTTT
>TRBV24-1|TRBJ2-4|-|TRBD2
CATETSGNKNIQYF
TGTGCCACGGAGACTAGCGGTAACAAAAACATTCAGTACTTC
>TRBV4-1|TRBJ1-2|-|-
CASSQPQGAGYTF
TGCGCCAGCAGCCAACCACAGGGTGCTGGCTACACCTTC
>TRBV7-9|TRBJ1-1|-|-
CASSLERQTNTEAFF
TGTGCCAGCAGCTTAGAGCGACAGACGAACACTGAAGCTTTCTTT
>TRBV9|TRBJ2-1|-|-
CASSGIVSSYNEQFF
TGTGCCAGCAGCGGTATAGTGAGCTCCTACAATGAGCAGTTCTTC
>TRBV5-1|TRBJ2-1|-|TRBD2
CASAETSGEYNEQFF
TGCGCCAGCGCCGAGACTAGCGGAGAGTACAATGAGCAGTTCTTC
>TRBV5-6|TRBJ2-1|-|-
CASSLEGNSYNEQFF
TGTGCCAGCAGCTTGGAGGGGAACTCCTACAATGAGCAGTTCTTC
>TRBV7-9|TRBJ1-1|few|-
CASSLEGGTEAFF
TGTGCCAGCAGCTTAGAGGGGGGGACTGAAGCTTTCTTT
>TRBV7-9|TRBJ2-7|-|-
CASSLALGDYEQYF
TGTGCCAGCAGCTTAGCCCTGGGAGACTACGAGCAGTACTTC
>TRBV27|TRBJ1-5|-|TRBD1
CASIKFSGQAYSNQPQHF
TGTGCCAGCATCAAATTCTCGGGACAGGCTTATAGCAATCAGCCCCAGCATTTT
>TRBV6-1|TRBJ2-5|-|TRBD2
CASSGLERGASPDQYF
TGTGCCAGCAGTGGGCTGGAGCGGGGGGCCTCCCCTGACCAGTACTTC
>TRBV4-1|TRBJ2-1|-|-
CASSQGPGGYNEQFF
TGCGCCAGCAGCCAAGGGCCAGGGGGGTACAATGAGCAGTTCTTC
>TRBV28|TRBJ1-5|-|-
CASSLFRGSNQPQHF
TGTGCCAGCAGTTTATTTCGGGGGAGCAATCAGCCCCAGCATTTT
>TRBV30|TRBJ2-2|-|-
CAWSVYTGELFF
TGTGCCTGGAGTGTCTACACCGGGGAGCTGTTTTTT
>TRBV29-1|TRBJ1-1|-|TRBD1
CSGRQGRDTEAFF
TGCAGCGGCCGACAGGGGAGGGACACTGAAGCTTTCTTT
>TRBV6-5|TRBJ2-2|-|TRBD2
CASSGAGVTGELFF
TGTGCCAGCTCCGGCGCGGGAGTAACCGGGGAGCTGTTTTTT
>TRBV7-3|TRBJ2-3|-|TRBD1
CASSPQTGFPDTQYF
TGTGCCAGCAGCCCCCAGACAGGGTTCCCAGATACGCAGTATTTT
>TRBV10-2|TRBJ1-1|-|-
CASSGSVNGNTEAFF
TGCGCCAGCAGTGGGTCGGTGAACGGGAACACTGAAGCTTTCTTT
>TRBV5-1|TRBJ2-5|-|-
CASSSLPGQQETQYF
TGCGCCAGCAGCTCCCTACCCGGACAGCAAGAGACCCAGTACTTC
>TRBV4-2|TRBJ1-4|-|-
CASSHQNPTNEKLFF
TGTGCCAGCAGCCATCAGAACCCAACTAATGAAAAACTGTTTTTT
>TRBV11-2|TRBJ1-3|-|-
CASSLDWSFSGNTIYF
TGTGCCAGCAGCTTAGATTGGAGTTTCTCTGGAAACACCATATATTTT
>TRBV2|TRBJ2-1|-|-
CASSEAMDNGEFF
TGTGCCAGCAGTGAAGCAATGGACAATGGGGAGTTCTTC
>TRBV5-4|TRBJ1-2|-|-
CASSVQGAYGYTF
TGTGCCAGCAGCGTACAGGGAGCCTATGGCTACACCTTC
>TRBV5-1|TRBJ2-3|-|TRBD2
CASSLKSGGYTDTQYF
TGCGCCAGCAGCTTAAAAAGCGGGGGATACACAGATACGCAGTATTTT
>TRBV29-1|TRBJ2-7|-|TRBD1
CSVEDGQGVSYEQYF
TGCAGCGTTGAAGATGGGCAGGGGGTCTCCTACGAGCAGTACTTC
>TRBV9|TRBJ1-1|-|-
CASSFRQDSEAFF
TGTGCCAGCAGCTTTCGACAGGACTCTGAAGCTTTCTTT
>TRBV5-1|TRBJ2-2|-|TRBD1
CASSSKTGKTGELFF
TGCGCCAGCAGCTCAAAGACAGGGAAAACCGGGGAGCTGTTTTTT
>TRBV25-1|TRBJ1-1|-|TRBD1
CASRGGQGGVDTEAFF
TGTGCCAGCAGAGGGGGACAGGGGGGAGTGGACACTGAAGCTTTCTTT
>TRBV14|TRBJ2-1|-|TRBD1
CASSQLTGGNEQFF
TGTGCCAGCAGCCAACTGACAGGGGGCAATGAGCAGTTCTTC
>TRBV9|TRBJ1-5|-|TRBD1
CASSLSDRTQPQHF
TGTGCCAGCAGCCTTTCGGACAGGACTCAGCCCCAGCATTTT
>TRBV11-1|TRBJ1-6|few|TRBD1
CASSKDRAGSPLHF
TGTGCCAGCAGCAAGGACAGGGCAGGCTCACCCCTCCACTTT
>TRBV4-2|TRBJ1-4|-|TRBD1
CASSQTGSTNEKLFF
TGTGCCAGCAGCCAGACAGGGTCAACTAATGAAAAACTGTTTTTT
>TRBV10-3|TRBJ2-7|-|-
CAISGGTETYEQYF
TGTGCCATCAGTGGCGGGACGGAGACCTACGAGCAGTACTTC
>TRBV27|TRBJ2-3|once|TRBD2
CASSFLNPSGTTDTQYF
TGTGCCAGCAGTTTCCTAAACCCTAGCGGGACCACAGATACGCAGTATTTT
>TRBV6-5|TRBJ2-7|once|-
CASSYSGQGLVEQYF
TGTGCCAGCAGTTACTCGGGCCAGGGCTTGGTCGAGCAGTACTTC
>TRBV6-1|TRBJ1-3|-|-
CASSEVDTHSGNTIYF
TGTGCCAGCAGTGAAGTAGACACACACTCTGGAAACACCATATATTTT
>TRBV6-5|TRBJ2-1|once|TRBD2
CASTSGEYNEQFF
TGTGCCAGCACTAGCGGGGAGTACAATGAGCAGTTCTTC
>TRBV30|TRBJ1-5|-|TRBD1
CAWGTVANQPQHF
TGTGCCTGGGGGACAGTAGCAAATCAGCCCCAGCATTTT
>TRBV29-1|TRBJ1-1|-|TRBD1
CSGGQGNTEAFF
TGCAGCGGGGGACAGGGGAACACTGAAGCTTTCTTT
>TRBV6-5|TRBJ1-5|-|-
CASVFTVNQPQHF
TGTGCCAGCGTGTTCACAGTCAATCAGCCCCAGCATTTT